This is a list of T cell receptor beta chains from one sample in a study of cytomegalovirus exposure and HLA in healthy donors. Clones were read by immunoSEQ multiplex PCR, and TCRdb kept only the in-frame ones, dropping some. The top ten hold around 2.4% of the sample, which has some 170,000 clones, about 82% seen once. Sequences were obtained from PBMCs. Receptor source: a young man in good health and CMV-seropositive. CDR3s include the opening cysteine and the closing phenylalanine or tryptophan. The D gene is left open where the match is weak. The size entry is marked missing in some rows and otherwise reads once, few, many or a size class.

>TRBJ2-7|NA|few|TRBV7-6
CASRSGVHEQYF
TGTGCCAGCAGGTCAGGGGTCCACGAGCAGTACTTC
>TRBJ2-4|NA|NA|TRBV9
CASGMGGSKNIQYF
TGTGCCAGCGGCATGGGGGGTTCCAAAAACATTCAGTACTTC
>TRBJ1-1|NA|NA|TRBV7-9
CASRPRGATEAFF
TGTGCCAGCAGGCCCCGGGGGGCCACTGAAGCTTTCTTT
>TRBJ2-7|TRBD2|NA|TRBV7-8
CASSLVSRGGASYEQYF
TGTGCCAGCAGCTTAGTTTCTCGCGGGGGGGCTTCCTACGAGCAGTACTTC
>TRBJ2-1|TRBD2|NA|TRBV27
CASQRGYNNEQFF
TGTGCCAGTCAGCGGGGGTACAACAATGAGCAGTTCTTC
>TRBJ2-7|TRBD1|NA|TRBV6-5
CASSGHRTGQGEQYF
TGTGCCAGCAGTGGCCATCGGACAGGGCAAGGGGAGCAGTACTTC
>TRBJ1-6|TRBD1|NA|TRBV4-3
CASSQRGQGSSPLHF
TGCGCCAGCAGCCAGAGAGGACAGGGATCTTCACCCCTCCACTTT
>TRBJ2-1|NA|NA|TRBV11-3
CASSFRGGTHEQFF
TGTGCCAGCAGCTTTCGAGGGGGTACCCATGAGCAGTTCTTC
>TRBJ2-3|TRBD2|NA|TRBV6-4
CASSVLAGGTDTQYF
TGTGCCAGCAGTGTTTTAGCGGGGGGCACAGATACGCAGTATTTT
>TRBJ2-2|NA|once|TRBV7-6
CASSLEWQGVGELFF
TGTGCCAGCAGCTTAGAGTGGCAGGGCGTCGGGGAGCTGTTTTTT
>TRBJ2-7|TRBD1|NA|TRBV27
CASSPSSGTVSYEQYF
TGTGCCAGCAGTCCGAGCTCCGGGACAGTATCCTACGAGCAGTACTTC
>TRBJ1-5|NA|NA|TRBV4-2
CASSTDSMKPQHF
TGTGCCAGCAGCACAGACAGCATGAAGCCCCAGCATTTT
>TRBJ1-1|NA|NA|TRBV4-1
CASSQDWAVNTEAFF
TGCGCCAGCAGCCAAGATTGGGCAGTGAACACTGAAGCTTTCTTT
>TRBJ1-1|NA|NA|TRBV29-1
CSVGGGGRRNTEAFF
TGCAGCGTTGGTGGCGGGGGGAGAAGGAACACTGAAGCTTTCTTT
>TRBJ1-2|TRBD1|NA|TRBV6-6
CASSTGTGSYGYTF
TGTGCCAGCAGCACCGGGACAGGGTCCTATGGCTACACCTTC
>TRBJ2-7|NA|few|TRBV4-1
CASSQENRLAQYF
TGCGCCAGCAGCCAAGAGAACCGCCTGGCTCAGTACTTC
>TRBJ2-1|NA|NA|TRBV5-1
CASRTVPQYNEQFF
TGCGCCAGCAGGACAGTGCCCCAATACAATGAGCAGTTCTTC
>TRBJ1-2|NA|NA|TRBV4-1
CASSPRGEGNYGYTF
TGCGCCAGCAGCCCTCGAGGGGAGGGTAACTATGGCTACACCTTC
>TRBJ1-3|NA|NA|TRBV13
CASSLWGVSGNTIYF
TGTGCCAGCAGCTTATGGGGGGTCTCTGGAAACACCATATATTTT
>TRBJ2-1|TRBD1|NA|TRBV5-4
CASSLQGASYNEQFF
TGTGCCAGCAGCTTACAGGGGGCCTCCTACAATGAGCAGTTCTTC
>TRBJ1-4|NA|NA|TRBV6-5
CASSYSTGYNEKLFF
TGTGCCAGCAGTTACTCGACAGGTTATAATGAAAAACTGTTTTTT
>TRBJ2-7|TRBD2|NA|TRBV7-2
CASSLPVRIAGGSYEQYF
TGTGCCAGCAGCCTCCCAGTCCGGATAGCGGGGGGCTCCTACGAGCAGTACTTC
>TRBJ2-7|NA|once|TRBV27
CASSLGRGTHRNEQYF
TGTGCCAGCAGTTTAGGCCGTGGGACTCACAGGAACGAGCAGTACTTC